These 9 T cell receptor beta chains were sequenced from one sample in a study of response to subunit inactivated influenza vaccine. Each CDR3 protein is one row after TCRdb ran MiXCR on the RT-PCR reads. The repertoire holds 700,000 to 800,000 distinct CDR3 sequences, with about 18% as singletons. Sample: PBMCs from blood, taken 5 days after vaccination. The receptors here all came from a man aged 45-65 years who received an inactivated influenza vaccine.

This chain uses TRBV10-3 with TRBJ2-7; 9 bases align to TRBD1. The CDR3 covers 14 residues. Germline CDR1 reads ENHRY; CDR2 reads SYGVKD. After removal of 8 bases from V and 5 bases from J, the junction contained 10 bases not matched to a gene. DNA of the CDR3: TGTGCCATCCAGAACTCCGGGACAGGGAACGAGCAGTACTTC. It is translated as CAIQNSGTGNEQYF.

Comment on this clonotype: It is likely a read error, because the conserved phenylalanine at the end of the CDR3 is missing. The chain joins TRBV15 to TRBJ2-2, with TRBD2 matching over 7 bases. CDR1 is LNHNV and CDR2 is YYDKDF in the germline V gene (reference sequence). This CDR3 region has 14 residues. Trimming took 6 bases from V and 4 from J; bases not matched to a gene: 5. The CDR3 loop reads CATSTGGTTGELFI. CDR3 in DNA: TGTGCCACCAGTACCGGGGGGACCACCGGGGAGCTGTTTATT.

There are many counts of this clonotype. The V and J genes are TRBV6-1 and TRBJ1-5; the match to TRBD1 covers 9 bases. With 5 bases clipped from V and 6 bases from J, the junction kept 14 bases outside the gene matches. This CDR3 is built from 17 residues. The germline gives CDR1 MNHNS, CDR2 SASEGT. The CDR3 sequence is CASSPSFTGGITQPQHF. In DNA, the CDR3 is TGTGCCAGCAGTCCCTCTTTTACAGGGGGCATCACTCAGCCCCAGCATTTT.

This chain connects TRBV11-2 to TRBJ2-7; either TRBD1 or TRBD2 may supply D (6 bases each). The V gene lost 3 bases and the J gene lost 3 bases, with 12 bases spanning the gap. Germline values: CDR1 SGHAT, CDR2 FQNNGV. There are 14 residues in the CDR3. This CDR3 is CASSLRDINYEQYF. Written as DNA, the CDR3 is TGTGCCAGCAGCTTGCGGGACATCAACTACGAGCAGTACTTC.

The V call is TRBV12-2, the J call TRBJ2-3; no DNA check was done on the table's D call, TRBD2. TRBV12-2 is a known pseudogene. The CDR3 totals 15 residues. The CDR3 DNA follows: TGTGCAAGTCGCTTGACTACCACTAGCACAGATACGCAGTATTTT. This gives the protein CASRLTTTSTDTQYF.

This clonotype was seen more than once but under ten times. The rearrangement links TRBV6-2 or TRBV6-3 to TRBJ1-1; possibly TRBD1 for D (5 bases). The CDR3 extends over 13 amino acids. Germline assignment: CDR1 MNHEY and CDR2 SVGEGT. V was pared by 4 bases and J by 7 bases, with 13 bases between. CDR3 bases: TGTGCCAGCAGTTCCAGGGAGTGGATTGAAGCTTTCTTT. Amino acids: CASSSREWIEAFF.

This clonotype turned up a few times. This rearrangement joins TRBV20-1 to TRBJ2-1; D not certain. The ends were cut back, 5 bases at V and 5 bases at J, with 13 bases in the middle. CDR1 DFQATT and CDR2 SNEGSKA come from the germline V gene (reference sequence). The CDR3 consists of 13 residues. As DNA, the CDR3 is TGCAGTGCTTTGCGACCTCTAAACAATGAGCAGTTCTTC. Residues: CSALRPLNNEQFF.

This clonotype was picked up many times. The rearrangement uses TRBV12-3 or TRBV12-4 and TRBJ2-1; the match to TRBD2 covers 13 bases. V lost 4 bases, J lost 9 bases, and 6 bases stayed unmatched. The CDR3 covers 15 residues. CDR3 in amino acids: CASSSPGLAGLEQFF. The CDR3 DNA follows: TGTGCCAGCAGTTCACCGGGACTAGCGGGACTTGAGCAGTTCTTC.

The chain combines TRBV27 with TRBJ2-5, with D perhaps TRBD1 (6 bases). The V and J ends lost 2 bases and 4 bases respectively, with 14 bases between them. The CDR3 extends over 15 amino acids. Germline CDR1 and CDR2: MNHEY and SMNVEV (reference sequence). Written as DNA, the CDR3 is TGTGCCAGCAGTTTAAGTCGTCAGGGGCGAGAGACCCAGTACTTC. Its protein is CASSLSRQGRETQYF.